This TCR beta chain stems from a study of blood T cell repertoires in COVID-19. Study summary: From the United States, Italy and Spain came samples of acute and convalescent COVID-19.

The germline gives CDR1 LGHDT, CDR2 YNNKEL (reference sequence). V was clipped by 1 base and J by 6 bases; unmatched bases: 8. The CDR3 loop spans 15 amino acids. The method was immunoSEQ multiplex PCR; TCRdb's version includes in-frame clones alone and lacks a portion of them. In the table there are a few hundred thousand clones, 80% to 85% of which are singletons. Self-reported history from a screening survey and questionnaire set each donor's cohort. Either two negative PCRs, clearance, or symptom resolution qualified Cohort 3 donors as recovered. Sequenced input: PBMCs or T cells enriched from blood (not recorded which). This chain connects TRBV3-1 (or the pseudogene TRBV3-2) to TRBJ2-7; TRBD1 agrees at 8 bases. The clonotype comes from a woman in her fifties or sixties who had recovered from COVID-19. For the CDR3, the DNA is TGTGCCAGCAGCCAAGCCAGGACAGGGAGCGTCGAGCAGTACTTC. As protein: CASSQARTGSVEQYF.